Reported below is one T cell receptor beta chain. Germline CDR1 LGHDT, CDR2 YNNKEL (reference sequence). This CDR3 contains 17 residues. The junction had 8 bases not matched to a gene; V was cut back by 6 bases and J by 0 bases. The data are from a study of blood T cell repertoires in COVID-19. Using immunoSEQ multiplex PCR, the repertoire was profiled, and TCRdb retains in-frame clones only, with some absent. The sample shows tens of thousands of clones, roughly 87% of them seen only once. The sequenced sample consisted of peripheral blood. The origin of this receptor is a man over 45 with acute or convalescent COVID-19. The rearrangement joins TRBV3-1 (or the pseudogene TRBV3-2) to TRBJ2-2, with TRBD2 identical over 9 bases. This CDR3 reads CASRDLAGLANTGELFF. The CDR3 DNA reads TGTGCCAGCAGGGACCTAGCGGGGCTCGCGAACACCGGGGAGCTGTTTTTT.